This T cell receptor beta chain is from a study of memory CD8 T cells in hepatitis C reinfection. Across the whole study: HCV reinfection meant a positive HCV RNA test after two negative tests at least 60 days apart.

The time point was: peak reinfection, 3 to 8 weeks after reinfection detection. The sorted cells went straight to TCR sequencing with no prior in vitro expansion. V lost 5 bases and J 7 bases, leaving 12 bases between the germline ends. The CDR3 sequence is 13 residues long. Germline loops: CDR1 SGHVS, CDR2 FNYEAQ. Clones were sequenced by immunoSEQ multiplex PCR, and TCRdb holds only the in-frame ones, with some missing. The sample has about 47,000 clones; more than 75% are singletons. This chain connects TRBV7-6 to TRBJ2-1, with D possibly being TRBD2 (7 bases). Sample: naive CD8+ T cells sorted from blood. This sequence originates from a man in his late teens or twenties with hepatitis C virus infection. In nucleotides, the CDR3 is TGTGCCAGCAGCGGGGAGGGGGAGAATGAGCAGTTCTTC. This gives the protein CASSGEGENEQFF.